The 10 T cell receptor beta chains given below trace back to one sample, sequenced in a study of T cell responses to AZD1222 COVID-19 vaccine. Sequenced by immunoSEQ multiplex PCR; TCRdb stores in-frame clones only, minus some. The sample has about 45,000 clones; around three quarters are singletons. Source: peripheral blood, taken on day 0 of AZD1222 vaccination. These receptor sequences come from an adult in good health.

The chain uses TRBV5-6 and TRBJ2-7; 9 positions match TRBD2. Unmatched junction bases numbered 8, after V lost 0 bases and J lost 10 bases. From germline, CDR1 is SGHDT and CDR2 YYEEEE. This CDR3 spans 14 amino acids. CDR3 in DNA: TGTGCCAGCAGCTTGGCGGGCAGCGGGGGGAAACAGTACTTC. Translation: CASSLAGSGGKQYF.

The CDR3 region is CASSLQEGNTEAFF. CDR3 nucleotide sequence: TGTGCCAGCAGCTTACAGGAAGGGAACACTGAAGCTTTCTTT. The chain carries TRBV7-9 and TRBJ1-1; D is unresolved. V lost 2 bases, J lost 1 base, and 8 bases lay in between. In germline, CDR1 is SEHNR, CDR2 FQNEAQ (reference sequence). This CDR3 has 14 residues.

This chain joins TRBV6-5 and TRBJ1-1, with D perhaps matching TRBD1 (5 bases). The CDR3 extends over 11 amino acids. CDR1 is MNHEY, CDR2 SVGAGI, per germline. The germline V and J ends were trimmed by 8 bases and 3 bases, with 7 bases remaining between them. CDR3 loop: CASGGYTEAFF. In DNA form, the CDR3 reads TGTGCCAGCGGGGGATACACTGAAGCTTTCTTT.

This clone was recorded only once. The chain couples TRBV9 to TRBJ2-3; the match to TRBD2 covers 8 bases. Looked up from germline, CDR1 is SGDLS and CDR2 is YYNGEE. V was pared by 4 bases and J by 0 bases, with 10 bases of the junction left unmatched. This CDR3 is 17 amino acids long. The CDR3 region is CASSLDGGGLSTDTQYF. In DNA, the CDR3 is TGTGCCAGCAGCTTGGACGGGGGGGGACTGAGCACAGATACGCAGTATTTT.

J is TRBJ1-4 and V is TRBV3-1 (or the pseudogene TRBV3-2); D unresolved. From germline, CDR1 is LGHDT and CDR2 YNNKEL (reference sequence). This CDR3 has 13 residues. V was shortened by 2 bases and J by 7 bases, with 8 bases between the two germline ends. The CDR3 DNA follows: TGTGCCAGCAGCCAATTTCTTGTTGAAAAACTGTTTTTT. Its translation is CASSQFLVEKLFF.

This chain joins TRBV6-5 and TRBJ2-2, with no clear D. The CDR3 length is 11 residues. Germline V gene sequence: CDR1 MNHEY, CDR2 SVGAGI. The V and J ends lost 8 bases and 6 bases respectively, with 7 bases between them. As DNA, the CDR3 is TGTGCCAGCCGGACGGCCGGGGAGCTGTTTTTT. Residues: CASRTAGELFF.

The chain combines TRBV28 with TRBJ1-4, with 8 bases matching TRBD1. The CDR3 consists of 14 residues. Germline V lookup: CDR1 MDHEN, CDR2 SYDVKM. V dropped 6 bases and J dropped 6; count of bases not matched to a gene: 6. The CDR3 loop reads CASRRQGLDEKLFF. The CDR3 DNA follows: TGTGCCAGCAGAAGACAGGGGCTGGATGAAAAACTGTTTTTT.

The DNA of the CDR3 is TGTGCCAGCAGCTTACCGGGCCCCGGAAATTCACCCCTCCACTTT. Protein: CASSLPGPGNSPLHF. J is TRBJ1-6 and V is TRBV5-8; D unresolved. CDR1 and CDR2 from the germline V gene are SGHTS and YDEGEE. V was clipped by 2 bases and J by 7 bases, with 13 bases between them. This CDR3 has 15 residues.

The chain carries TRBV30 and TRBJ1-2, with a possible D match to TRBD1 (5 bases). Deletions cut 4 bases from V and 4 bases from J, with 40 bases between. The CDR3 is made up of 22 amino acids. Germline loops: CDR1 GTSNPN, CDR2 SVGIG (reference sequence). This chain's CDR3 is CAWNSRQLLSRIVGASPYGYTF. The DNA for the CDR3 is TGTGCCTGGAACAGCCGACAGCTTCTTTCAAGGATAGTTGGAGCCTCTCCCTATGGCTACACCTTC.

The chain carries TRBV9 and TRBJ2-1; TRBD1 matches 10 bases. Germline trimming cut 4 bases from V and 9 bases from J; bases unmatched to any gene: 10. The CDR3 extends over 15 amino acids. CDR1 is SGDLS, CDR2 YYNGEE, per germline. The CDR3: CASSLPGQGYREQFF. In DNA, the CDR3 is TGTGCCAGCAGCCTTCCGGGACAGGGGTATCGTGAGCAGTTCTTC.